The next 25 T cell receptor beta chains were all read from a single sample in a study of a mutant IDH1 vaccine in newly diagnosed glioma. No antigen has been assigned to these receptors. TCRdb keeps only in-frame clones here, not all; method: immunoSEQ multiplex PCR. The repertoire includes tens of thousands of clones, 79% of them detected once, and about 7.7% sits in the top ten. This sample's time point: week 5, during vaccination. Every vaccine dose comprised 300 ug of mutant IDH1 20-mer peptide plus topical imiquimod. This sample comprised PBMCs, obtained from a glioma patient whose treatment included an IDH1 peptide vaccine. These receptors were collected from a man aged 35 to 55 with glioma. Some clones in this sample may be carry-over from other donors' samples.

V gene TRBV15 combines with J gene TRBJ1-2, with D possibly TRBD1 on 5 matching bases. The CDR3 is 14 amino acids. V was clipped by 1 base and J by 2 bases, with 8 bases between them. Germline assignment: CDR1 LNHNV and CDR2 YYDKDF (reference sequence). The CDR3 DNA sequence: TGTGCCACCAGCAGAGGGGGACTGAACTATGGCTACACCTTC. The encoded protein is CATSRGGLNYGYTF.

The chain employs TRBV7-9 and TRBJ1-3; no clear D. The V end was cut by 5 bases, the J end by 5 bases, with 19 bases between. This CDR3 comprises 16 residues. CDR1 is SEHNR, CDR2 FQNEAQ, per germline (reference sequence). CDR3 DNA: TGTGCCAGCAGCCCAGATAGTCTTCATATTAGAAACACCATATATTTT. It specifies CASSPDSLHIRNTIYF.

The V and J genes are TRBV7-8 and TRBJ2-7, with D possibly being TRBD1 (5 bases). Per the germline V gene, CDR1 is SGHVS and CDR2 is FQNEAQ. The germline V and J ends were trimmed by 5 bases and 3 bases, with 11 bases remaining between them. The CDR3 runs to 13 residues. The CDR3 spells CASSAPGRYEQYF. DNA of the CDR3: TGTGCCAGCAGCGCACCAGGGCGCTACGAGCAGTACTTC.

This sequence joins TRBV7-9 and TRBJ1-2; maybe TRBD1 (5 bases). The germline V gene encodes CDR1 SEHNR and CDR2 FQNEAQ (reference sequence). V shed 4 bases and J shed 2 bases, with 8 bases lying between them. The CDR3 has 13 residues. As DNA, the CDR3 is TGTGCCAGCAGCTGGGGGGGGAACTATGGCTACACCTTC. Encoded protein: CASSWGGNYGYTF.

The chain's CDR3 is CASSSPEILGWAFF. CDR3 nucleotide sequence: TGTGCCAGCAGCTCTCCCGAAATTTTGGGATGGGCTTTCTTT. The chain joins TRBV5-4 to TRBJ1-1, with D hard to call. The CDR3 is 14 amino acids. V lost 3 bases and J lost 11, with 20 bases in between. From germline, CDR1 is SGHNT and CDR2 YYREEE (reference sequence).

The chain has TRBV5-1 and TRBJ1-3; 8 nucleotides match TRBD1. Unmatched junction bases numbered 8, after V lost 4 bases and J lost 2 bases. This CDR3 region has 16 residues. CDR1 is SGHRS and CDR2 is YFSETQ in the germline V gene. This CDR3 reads CASSTDRGKAGNTIYF. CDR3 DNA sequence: TGCGCCAGCAGCACCGACAGGGGAAAAGCTGGAAACACCATATATTTT. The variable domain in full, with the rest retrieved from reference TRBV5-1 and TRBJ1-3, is KAGVTQTPRYLIKTRGQQVTLSCSPISGHRSVSWYQQTPGQGLQFLFEYFSETQRNKGNFPGRFSGRQFSNSRSEMNVSTLELGDSALYLCASSTDRGKAGNTIYFGEGSWLTVV.

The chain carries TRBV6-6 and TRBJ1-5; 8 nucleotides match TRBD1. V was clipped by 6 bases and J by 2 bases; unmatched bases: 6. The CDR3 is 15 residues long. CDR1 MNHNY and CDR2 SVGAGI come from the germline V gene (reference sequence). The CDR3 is CASRLDRVGNQPQHF. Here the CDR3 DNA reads TGTGCCAGCAGATTGGACAGGGTTGGCAATCAGCCCCAGCATTTT.

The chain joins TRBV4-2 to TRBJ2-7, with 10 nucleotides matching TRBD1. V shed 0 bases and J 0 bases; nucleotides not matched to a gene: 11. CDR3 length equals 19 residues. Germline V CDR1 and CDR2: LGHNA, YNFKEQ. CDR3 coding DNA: TGTGCCAGCAGCCAAGAGGGGTTGAGTGGGGACAGGGGCTCCTACGAGCAGTACTTC. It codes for CASSQEGLSGDRGSYEQYF.

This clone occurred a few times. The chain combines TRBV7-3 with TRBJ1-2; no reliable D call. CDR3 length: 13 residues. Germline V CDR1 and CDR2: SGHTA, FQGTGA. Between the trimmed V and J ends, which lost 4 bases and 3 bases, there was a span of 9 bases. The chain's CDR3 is CASSSRPDYGYTF. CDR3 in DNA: TGTGCCAGCAGCTCCCGCCCCGACTATGGCTACACCTTC.

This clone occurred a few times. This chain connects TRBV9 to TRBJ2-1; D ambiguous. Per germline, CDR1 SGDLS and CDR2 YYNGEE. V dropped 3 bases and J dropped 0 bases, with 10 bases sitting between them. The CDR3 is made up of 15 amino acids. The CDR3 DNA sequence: TGTGCCAGCAGCGGGACCGAGAGCTCCTACAATGAGCAGTTCTTC. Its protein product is CASSGTESSYNEQFF.

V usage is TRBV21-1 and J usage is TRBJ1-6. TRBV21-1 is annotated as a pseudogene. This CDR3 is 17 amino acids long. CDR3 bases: TGTGCCAGCAGCAAAGTAGCAGGGAGGTCCTATAATTCACCCCTCCACTTT. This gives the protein CASSKVAGRSYNSPLHF.

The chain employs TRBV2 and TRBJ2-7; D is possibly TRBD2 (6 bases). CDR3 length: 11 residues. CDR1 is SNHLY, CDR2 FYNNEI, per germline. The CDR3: CASGGAYEQYF. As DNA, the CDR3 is TGTGCTAGCGGCGGGGCCTACGAGCAGTACTTC.

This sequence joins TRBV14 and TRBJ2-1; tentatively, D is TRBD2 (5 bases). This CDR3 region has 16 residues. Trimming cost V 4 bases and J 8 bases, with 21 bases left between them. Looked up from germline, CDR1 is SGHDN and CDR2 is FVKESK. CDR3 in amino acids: CASSRDGTFRGHEQFF. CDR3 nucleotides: TGTGCCAGCAGCCGAGACGGTACCTTCCGGGGTCATGAGCAGTTCTTC.

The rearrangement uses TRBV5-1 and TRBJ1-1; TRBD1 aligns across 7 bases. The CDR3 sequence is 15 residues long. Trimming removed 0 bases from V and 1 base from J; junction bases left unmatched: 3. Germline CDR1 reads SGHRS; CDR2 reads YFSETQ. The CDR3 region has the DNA TGCGCCAGCAGCTTGGGGGCAGGGGGGAACACTGAAGCTTTCTTT. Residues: CASSLGAGGNTEAFF.

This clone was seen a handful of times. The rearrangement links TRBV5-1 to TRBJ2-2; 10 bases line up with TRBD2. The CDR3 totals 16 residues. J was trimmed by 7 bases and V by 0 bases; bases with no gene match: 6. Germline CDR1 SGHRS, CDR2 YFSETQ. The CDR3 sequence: CASSLGLAGDRGELFF. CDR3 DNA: TGCGCCAGCAGCTTGGGGCTAGCGGGGGACCGCGGGGAGCTGTTTTTT.

For the CDR3, the DNA is TGCGCCAGCAGCCAAGATTTGGACTTAGGTAATGAAAAACTGTTTTTT. Protein product: CASSQDLDLGNEKLFF. The J gene is TRBJ1-4, the V gene TRBV4-1; D unclear. This CDR3 has 16 residues. Germline assignment: CDR1 MGHRA and CDR2 YSYEKL. V lost 0 bases and J 4 bases, leaving 12 bases between the germline ends.

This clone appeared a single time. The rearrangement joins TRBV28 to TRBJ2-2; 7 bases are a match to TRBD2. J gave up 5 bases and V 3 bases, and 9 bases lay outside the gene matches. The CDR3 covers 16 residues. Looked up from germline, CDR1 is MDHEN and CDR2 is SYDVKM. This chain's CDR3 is CASSLGGGRITGELFF. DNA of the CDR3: TGTGCCAGCAGTTTGGGGGGGGGAAGGATTACCGGGGAGCTGTTTTTT.

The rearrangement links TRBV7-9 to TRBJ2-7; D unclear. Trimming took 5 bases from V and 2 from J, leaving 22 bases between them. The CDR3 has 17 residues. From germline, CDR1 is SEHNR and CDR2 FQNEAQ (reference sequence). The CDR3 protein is CASSPSRARDPTYEQYF. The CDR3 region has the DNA TGTGCCAGCAGCCCGAGCCGGGCCCGAGATCCCACCTACGAGCAGTACTTC.

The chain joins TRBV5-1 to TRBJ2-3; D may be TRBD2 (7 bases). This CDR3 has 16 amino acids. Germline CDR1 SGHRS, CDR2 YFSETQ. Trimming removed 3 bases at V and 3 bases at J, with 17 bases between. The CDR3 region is CASSWGGGRGTDTQYF. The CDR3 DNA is TGCGCCAGCAGCTGGGGCGGGGGTAGGGGGACAGATACGCAGTATTTT.

For the CDR3, the DNA is TGTGCCAGCAGCTTAGGCGGGCCCGGTACGGAGACCCAGTACTTC. It translates to CASSLGGPGTETQYF. The rearrangement joins TRBV11-3 to TRBJ2-5; weak D call: TRBD2 (5 bases). V lost 1 base, J lost 5 bases, and 14 bases lay in between. The CDR3 has 15 residues. The germline gives CDR1 SGHNT, CDR2 YENEEA.

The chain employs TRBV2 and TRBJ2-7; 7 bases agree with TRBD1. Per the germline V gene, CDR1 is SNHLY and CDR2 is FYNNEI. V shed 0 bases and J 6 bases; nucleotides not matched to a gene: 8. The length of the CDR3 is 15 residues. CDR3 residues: CASSEAGDRVAEQYF. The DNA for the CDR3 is TGTGCCAGCAGTGAAGCGGGAGACAGGGTCGCCGAGCAGTACTTC.

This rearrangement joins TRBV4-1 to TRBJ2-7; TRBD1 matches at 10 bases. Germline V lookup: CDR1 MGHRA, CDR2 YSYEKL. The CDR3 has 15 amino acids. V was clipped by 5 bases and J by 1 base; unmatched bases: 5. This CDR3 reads CASSFRDRGSYEQYF. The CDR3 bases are TGCGCCAGCAGCTTCCGGGACAGGGGTTCCTACGAGCAGTACTTC.

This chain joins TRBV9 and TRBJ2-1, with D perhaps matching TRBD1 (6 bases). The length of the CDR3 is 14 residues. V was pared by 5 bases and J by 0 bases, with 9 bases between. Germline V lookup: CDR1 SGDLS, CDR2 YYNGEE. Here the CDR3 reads CASRGATSYNEQFF. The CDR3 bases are TGTGCCAGCAGGGGGGCAACCTCCTACAATGAGCAGTTCTTC. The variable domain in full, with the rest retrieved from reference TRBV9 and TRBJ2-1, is DSGVTQTPKHLITATGQRVTLRCSPRSGDLSVYWYQQSLDQGLQFLIQYYNGEERAKGNILERFSAQQFPDLHSELNLSSLELGDSALYFCASRGATSYNEQFFGPGTRLTVL.

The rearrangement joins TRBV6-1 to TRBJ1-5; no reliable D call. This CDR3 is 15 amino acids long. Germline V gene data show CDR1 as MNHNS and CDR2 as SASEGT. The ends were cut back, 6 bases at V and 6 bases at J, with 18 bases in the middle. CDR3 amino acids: CASSSDRLSIQPQHF. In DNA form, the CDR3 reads TGTGCCAGCAGCTCGGACCGTCTTTCCATTCAGCCCCAGCATTTT.

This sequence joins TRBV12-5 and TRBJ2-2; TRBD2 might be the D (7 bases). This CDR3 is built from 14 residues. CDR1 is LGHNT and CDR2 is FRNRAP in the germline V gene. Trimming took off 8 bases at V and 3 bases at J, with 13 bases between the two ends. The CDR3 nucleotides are TGTGCTAGTTCGCCGGGGGGCGACACCGGGGAGCTGTTTTTT. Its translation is CASSPGGDTGELFF.